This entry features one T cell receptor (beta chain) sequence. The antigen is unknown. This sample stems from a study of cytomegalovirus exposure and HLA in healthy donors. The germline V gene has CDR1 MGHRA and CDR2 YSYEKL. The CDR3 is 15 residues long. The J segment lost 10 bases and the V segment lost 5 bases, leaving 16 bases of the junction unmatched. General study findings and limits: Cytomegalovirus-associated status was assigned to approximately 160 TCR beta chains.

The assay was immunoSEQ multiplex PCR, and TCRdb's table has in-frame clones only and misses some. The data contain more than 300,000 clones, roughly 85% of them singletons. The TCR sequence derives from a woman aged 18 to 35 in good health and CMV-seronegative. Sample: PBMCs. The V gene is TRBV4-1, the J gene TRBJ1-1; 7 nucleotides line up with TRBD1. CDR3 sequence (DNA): TGCGCCAGCAGCTTTCGCACAGGGGCCGTCGCGGGAGCTTTCTTT. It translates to CASSFRTGAVAGAFF.